This T cell receptor (beta chain) was identified in a study of T cells after posttransplantation cyclophosphamide. Cyclophosphamide on days +3 and +4 followed busulfan-fludarabine conditioning and a marrow graft. Between the trimmed V and J ends, which lost 3 bases and 6 bases, there was a span of 15 bases. The CDR3 contains 14 residues. Germline V lookup: CDR1 SGDLS, CDR2 YYNGEE. A word on this clone: Its antigen remains unidentified.

Assay used: immunoSEQ multiplex PCR; TCRdb lists only in-frame clones, some missing. Altogether tens of thousands of clones are present, approximately 87% being singletons, with the ten largest covering 12%. General observations from the study: Blood and skin or GI T cell repertoires showed limited TRB overlap.

This sequence was found in a female patient between 30 and 40 years old who received an allogeneic stem cell transplant from an unrelated donor, was CMV-positive, and had no GVHD. Some T cells here may be from the graft donor. Here the sequenced sample was PBMCs, taken after allogeneic stem cell transplant with posttransplant cyclophosphamide. This sequence joins TRBV9 and TRBJ1-2, with D possibly TRBD1 on 5 matching bases. The CDR3 here is CASSATGWGDGYTF. The DNA of the CDR3 is TGTGCCAGCAGCGCAACAGGCTGGGGTGATGGCTACACCTTC.